This entry features one T cell receptor beta chain sequence. Original methodology: Cell counts per sample came from amplifying reference gene primers. Here immunoSEQ multiplex PCR was the method, and the copy in TCRdb shows in-frame clones only, minus some. V and J calls and clone size are copied from that table; D and trimming were computed from the DNA. The table shows around 100,000 clones, with 89% occurring only once. This sample was included in a study of blood T cell repertoires in COVID-19. In the study overall: Samples taken during acute and convalescent COVID-19 were collected in the United States, Italy and Spain. T cells, B-cell-depleted T cells, or PBMCs supplied cDNA or gDNA.

Germline assignment: CDR1 MGHDK and CDR2 SYGVNS. Germline trimming cut 4 bases from V and 5 bases from J; bases unmatched to any gene: 7. There are 16 residues in the CDR3. Material for sequencing was peripheral blood. This sequence joins TRBV25-1 and TRBJ2-3; 12 bases fit TRBD2. The TCR originated in a woman between 55 and 75 years old with acute or convalescent COVID-19. This CDR3 is CASSALAGGPLDTQYF. The CDR3, as DNA: TGTGCCAGCAGTGCCCTAGCGGGAGGGCCTCTAGATACGCAGTATTTT. Looking up the rest from reference TRBV25-1 and TRBJ2-3 gives the full variable domain: EADIYQTPRYLVIGTGKKITLECSQTMGHDKMYWYQQDPGMELHLIHYSYGVNSTEKGDLSSESTVSRIRTEHFPLTLESARPSHTSQYLCASSALAGGPLDTQYFGPGTRLTVL.